This is a list of T cell receptor beta chains from one sample in a study of shared clonotypes between healthy human individuals. Assay: immunoSEQ multiplex PCR; the TCRdb copy retains only in-frame clones and omits some. The repertoire includes about 1 million clones, around 74% of them detected once, and about 1.5% sits in the top ten. The sequenced sample consisted of memory CD4+ T cells sorted from blood. The receptors stem from a man aged 18 to 30 in good health. CDR3s include the opening cysteine and the closing phenylalanine or tryptophan. Expanded clones are given a class, and other clones once, few, many or no size at all.

V,size,CDR3
TRBV5-8,once,CASSWGDRSYGYTF
TRBV2,NA,CASSEAGTAYEQYF
TRBV9,NA,CASSPRERSYNEQFF
TRBV9,NA,CASSAQGALNTGELFF
TRBV6-1,NA,CASSEGQASNQPQHF
TRBV2,NA,CASGRDFNYEQYF
TRBV7-8,NA,CASSPGRPPGEKLFF
TRBV5-1,NA,CASSLGKTSYNEQFF
TRBV5-1,few,CASSSSGRGSGELFF
TRBV12-1,NA,CASSFGPSAGGGNEQFF
TRBV29-1,few,CSVGWGLALADTQYF
TRBV10-3,NA,CAISERGEDNSPLHF
TRBV6-9,NA,CASSYPILQGRGNYGYTF
TRBV7-2,few,CASSPLTEAFF
TRBV28,few,CASSSLRGGYTF